The sequence of this T cell receptor (beta chain) was determined in a study of T cell responses to AZD1222 COVID-19 vaccine. General observations from the study: It should be noted that donors were predominantly white British and more often female, and clonal diversity was possibly underestimated. In all cases, repertoires were sampled only after the peak T cell response. The study found vaccine-associated CD4 TCRs spanning spike, dominant at 160-218 and 743-854. Spike-specific TCR breadth and depth both grew after two AZD1222 doses.

Repertoires were generated with immunoSEQ multiplex PCR, while TCRdb's copy carries only in-frame clones and drops some. The top ten clones hold roughly 4.3% of a sample with 80,000 to 90,000 clones, around nine tenths of them seen once. Of note for this clone: No antigen is known for it.

The CDR3 spans 16 residues. Germline CDR1 and CDR2: LNHDA and SQIVND (reference sequence). V was pared by 5 bases and J by 0 bases, with 16 bases between. The TCR sequence derives from an adult in good health. The source material was peripheral blood, sampled on day 0 of MenACWY control vaccination. V is TRBV19 and J is TRBJ1-1, with D possibly being TRBD1 (5 bases). The CDR3 nucleotides read TGTGCCAGTAGTCGACTCTTGGGACGGATGAACACTGAAGCTTTCTTT. It codes for CASSRLLGRMNTEAFF.